The sequence of this T cell receptor beta chain was determined in a study of a mutant IDH1 vaccine in newly diagnosed glioma (dated by TCRdb to the early 2020s). Regarding the study in general: Of the roughly 30 treated patients, roughly 60% were male and about 40% were female, and the mean age was approximately 40 years. For exploratory analyses, about 25 treated patients had longitudinal TCRB deep sequencing done wherever samples were available. Six visits were used for peripheral blood collection: V03 (baseline), V05, V07, V10, V12 and V13. Prior to enrollment, standard therapy consisting of radiotherapy alone, temozolomide alone, or radiochemotherapy with temozolomide had been administered to patients, with the combination being received by most patients. What the research found in general, with its limitations: The authors noted that analyses of patient blood samples could not be reproduced because of sample limitations. Vaccine-induced immune responses across multiple MHC alleles were detected in 90% to 95% of patients. Pseudoprogression appeared unrelated to alterations in the top peripheral T cell clonotypes detected by TCRB sequencing. Availability determined which PBMC samples were chosen for TCRB deep sequencing.

Libraries were built with the immunoSEQ multiplex PCR assay. Rearranged TCR beta chain sequences were amplified using the hsTCRB Kit according to the manufacturer's protocol. An Illumina MiSeq was used to sequence the TCRB libraries. Concerning the study's data processing: Demultiplexing, trimming and gene mapping were performed with the kit vendor's proprietary platform. TCRdb holds this immuneACCESS table with in-frame rearrangements only. Some clones are missing; in checked studies, unresolved V genes explain under half, and the rest has no known cause. Clone size and V and J calls were adopted from that table, with D and trimming inferred from the DNA. The sample yields about 50,000 clones; roughly 90% were counted once. About 2.4% of the sample is in the top ten clones. The meaning of the sample's time point label: baseline, week 1 (first vaccination visit). The sample's treatment or condition label, in plain terms: pre-vaccination baseline after standard-of-care therapy. All donors had newly diagnosed IDH1-mutant astrocytomas of WHO grade 3 or 4 that showed loss of nuclear ATRX. The samples were drawn from NOA16, a multicentre, single-arm, open-label phase I trial in Germany that tested a mutant IDH1 peptide vaccine in humans for the first time. For immunogenicity testing, the blood drawn at visit V03 was used as the baseline sample. The DNeasy Blood and Tissue Kit was used to extract genomic DNA from EDTA blood for TCRB sequencing.

Concerning this clone: This receptor's antigen is unknown. No much larger clonotype is one base removed from it; base qualities were not supplied.

The sequence came from a man in his forties with glioma. The specimen was PBMCs, collected from a glioma patient treated with radiotherapy, temozolomide or both.

The nucleotide sequence is given as TGCAGCGTTTCATGGGAGACCCAGTACTTC. Its product reads: CSVSWETQYF. The chain employs TRBV29-1 and TRBJ2-5; the D gene cannot be named for sure. Via the germline V gene, CDR1 is SQVTM and CDR2 ANQGSEA. CDR3 length: 10 amino acids, cysteine to phenylalanine. Just CDR3 DNA is preserved here, 30 bases in frame from base 1. Trimming costs V 5 bases and J 5 bases, and their ends lie 6 bases apart. The reference TRBV29-1 and TRBJ2-5 proteins fill in what lies around the CDR3, so the full variable domain reads SAVISQKPSRDICQRGTSLTIQCQVDSQVTMMFWYRQQPGQSLTLIATANQGSEATYESGFVIDKFPISRPNLTFSTLTVSNMSPEDSSIYLCSVSWETQYFGPGTRLLVL.